This T cell receptor beta chain was sequenced for a study of cytomegalovirus exposure and HLA in healthy donors (dated by TCRdb to about 2017). About the investigation overall: According to a later analysis, one platform produced both the 100 to 150 validation repertoires and the approximately 600 repertoires of the first cohort. Along with the approximately 600-subject first cohort, a separate validation cohort of around 110 different subjects was used. To predict cytomegalovirus infection status, the study combined high-throughput TCR immunosequencing, statistical association of individual TCRs with disease status, and machine learning. The aim of the study was to test whether cataloging public T cell receptors could identify signatures of past pathogen exposure. General findings and caveats noted by the study authors: Across donors, most TCR sequences were observed very rarely, whereas some public TCRs were present in many individuals. A total of some 180 TCR beta chains were listed by the study as associated with cytomegalovirus. A later analysis found that TCRs clustered in the first cohort also tended to co-occur in the 100 to 150 validation repertoires, with approximately 95% of cluster scores above 0. A few of the identified cytomegalovirus-associated TCR beta chains were confirmed in vitro to be specific for cytomegalovirus antigens. A later analysis lacked HLA typing for the validation cohort, so it scored co-occurrence in that cohort across all 110 or so repertoires. The authors suggested that the approach could potentially be generalized to other disease states and immunological phenotypes. Cytomegalovirus status was reported to be diagnosed by the classifier with high specificity and sensitivity in both the original and validation cohorts.

Library generation was performed with the immunoSEQ multiplex PCR assay. The authors' pipeline ran thus. A statistical classification framework was developed to diagnose cytomegalovirus status using the catalog of TCR beta chain sequences. Sourced from immuneACCESS, this table was stored by TCRdb with only in-frame sequences that have V and J called. A share of the clones is absent; for the studies checked, an unresolved V gene accounts for under half, and the remainder has no known explanation. The V and J calls and the clone size are those of that table, but D and trimming were determined from the DNA. The sample data list more than 110,000 clones, and roughly 81% of these were observed just once. Clones ranked in the top ten supply 1.4% of the sample. The donors were included in the validation cohort of approximately 120 subjects, a group kept apart from the roughly 610-subject first cohort.

A word on this clone: The specificity of this receptor is unknown. Within one base of it there is no much larger clone, and no base qualities were kept.

From cysteine to phenylalanine, the CDR3 is 12 amino acids long. Kept here is only the CDR3 DNA, which spans 36 bases and is read in frame from base 1. V is pruned by 11 bases and J by 5 bases, leaving 4 bases of the junction without a gene match. The germline V gene encodes CDR1 ENHRY and CDR2 SYGVKD. The source is a woman aged 25 to 45 in good health and CMV-seronegative. Sequencing was performed on PBMCs. The chain links TRBV10-3 with TRBJ2-1, with 9 bases aligning to TRBD2. The CDR3 corresponds to CASSGGNNEQFF. The DNA sequence is TGTGCCTCAAGCGGGGGGAACAATGAGCAGTTCTTC.